Listed below are T cell receptor beta chains from one sample, sequenced in a study of blood T cell repertoires in COVID-19. The protocol was immunoSEQ multiplex PCR, while the TCRdb copy is restricted to in-frame clones and leaves out a portion. The table has 70,000 or so clones, more than 70% seen once. Sequencing was performed on peripheral blood. The receptors were gathered from a human donor in a cohort sampled during active COVID-19. The CDR3 runs from the conserved cysteine through the conserved F or W. A D gene is named only where the DNA matches it firmly. Clone size is shown for a subset of rows, as once, few, many or a class of expanded clone.

abundance,j_gene,v_gene,d_gene,CDR3nt,CDR3aa
.,TRBJ1-2,TRBV10-3,TRBD1,TGTGCCATCAGCGCTGACAGGGCTAATGGCTACACCTTC,CAISADRANGYTF
.,TRBJ2-5,TRBV10-2,.,TGCGCCAGCAGTGAGTCAAGAGGGAGAGGGGAGACCCAGTACTTC,CASSESRGRGETQYF
.,TRBJ2-5,TRBV5-1,TRBD2,TGCGCCAGCGGATCTAGCGGGGGTTACCAAGAGACCCAGTACTTC,CASGSSGGYQETQYF
.,TRBJ2-2,TRBV11-2,TRBD1,TGTGCCAGCAGCCAGACAGGGGCCATGAACACCGGGGAGCTGTTTTTT,CASSQTGAMNTGELFF
once,TRBJ1-1,TRBV3-1/TRBV3-2,.,TGTGCCAGCAGCCGATTAGGAGAGACTGAAGCTTTCTTT,CASSRLGETEAFF
.,TRBJ2-3,TRBV28,.,TGTGCCAGCAGGCCGGCGCCCGGGGGCACAGATACGCAGTATTTT,CASRPAPGGTDTQYF
.,TRBJ2-1,TRBV6-5,TRBD2,TGTGCCTGTCGAGAGCGGGGGGCCTACAATGAGCAGTTCTTC,CACRERGAYNEQFF
.,TRBJ2-5,TRBV6-4,.,TGTGCCAGCAGTGACTCTGGGGGCGAGACCCAGTACTTC,CASSDSGGETQYF
.,TRBJ2-1,TRBV3-1/TRBV3-2,TRBD1,TGTGCCAGCAGCCAAGGAGACAGGGACGGCAATGAGCAGTTCTTC,CASSQGDRDGNEQFF
few,TRBJ2-7,TRBV5-8,.,TGTGCCAGCAGCTTGGCTTACGAGCAGTACTTC,CASSLAYEQYF
.,TRBJ2-7,TRBV7-8,TRBD1,TGTGCCAGCAGCCGTCCCGGGACAGGGCCAGCGGCCAACTACGAGCAGTACTTC,CASSRPGTGPAANYEQYF
.,TRBJ2-5,TRBV27,TRBD1,TGTGCCAGCAGTGCGGACAGGGGGGTAGGGGAGACCCAGTACTTC,CASSADRGVGETQYF
.,TRBJ1-4,TRBV19,.,TGTGCCTCCAAGCAGGGCAGTGGGATTGAAAAACTGTTTTTT,CASKQGSGIEKLFF
.,TRBJ2-1,TRBV28,TRBD2,TGTGCCAGCACCATAGGACTAGCGGTGATCAATGAGCAGTTCTTC,CASTIGLAVINEQFF
.,TRBJ2-2,TRBV19,.,TGTGCCAGTAGTGCTCACAGGGGGGGAGACACCGGGGAGCTGTTTTTT,CASSAHRGGDTGELFF
.,TRBJ2-5,TRBV19,.,TGTGCCAGTAGTATAGGGGCCAGGGGGAGGGAGACCCAGTACTTC,CASSIGARGRETQYF
.,TRBJ1-2,TRBV24-1,TRBD1,TGTGCCACCAGTGATGGGGACAGGGGGGGAGGCTACACCTTC,CATSDGDRGGGYTF
medium-sized,TRBJ2-7,TRBV5-5,.,TGTGCCAGCAGCTGGCTCTACGAGCAGTACTTC,CASSWLYEQYF
.,TRBJ2-2,TRBV4-2,TRBD1,TGTGCCAGCAAGACCCCGGGACAGGGGCCGAACACCGGGGAGCTGTTTTTT,CASKTPGQGPNTGELFF
.,TRBJ1-2,TRBV18,TRBD1,TGTGCCAGCTCACGCGAGGACAGGGGGTCGGGCTACACCTTC,CASSREDRGSGYTF
few,TRBJ2-2,TRBV7-9,TRBD1,TGTGCCAGCAGCTCCTCCGACAGGGTCCGGTACACCGGGGAGCTGTTTTTT,CASSSSDRVRYTGELFF
.,TRBJ2-3,TRBV9,TRBD2,TGTGCCAGCAGCGTAGCGCTGGCTAGCGGGAGGGGGGCAGATACGCAGTATTTT,CASSVALASGRGADTQYF
.,TRBJ2-1,TRBV28,.,TGTGCCAGCAGGAAACAGGGTTCGGATGAGCAGTTCTTC,CASRKQGSDEQFF
once,TRBJ2-2,TRBV6-4,TRBD1,TGTGCCAGCAGCCCTGGACAGGGGGATGACACCGGGGAGCTGTTTTTT,CASSPGQGDDTGELFF
many,TRBJ1-1,TRBV7-9,.,TGTGCCAGCAGCTTAGGACAGGCCACTGAAGCTTTCTTT,CASSLGQATEAFF
.,TRBJ2-3,TRBV5-1,TRBD2,TGCGCCAGCAGCCCCGGGACTAGCGGGAGGGCCGCAGATACGCAGTATTTT,CASSPGTSGRAADTQYF
.,TRBJ2-1,TRBV19,.,TGTGCCAGTACCCGAGCGGGCGGCTCCTACAATGAGCAGTTCTTC,CASTRAGGSYNEQFF
few,TRBJ2-7,TRBV6-6,TRBD1,TGTGCCATCTCGACAGGGCCCCCTTACGAGCAGTACTTC,CAISTGPPYEQYF
.,TRBJ2-7,TRBV6-1,.,TGTGCCAGCAGTGAAGGAGGGGGACCCTCACCATACGAGCAGTACTTC,CASSEGGGPSPYEQYF
.,TRBJ2-5,TRBV6-2/TRBV6-3,.,TGTGCCAGCAGTTACCCTACCGGGGAGGAGACCCAGTACTTC,CASSYPTGEETQYF
.,TRBJ1-1,TRBV27,TRBD1,TGTGCCAGCAGCCTCGGACAGGGGTCAAGGGCAGGGACTGAAGCTTTCTTT,CASSLGQGSRAGTEAFF
.,TRBJ2-3,TRBV11-2,.,TGTGCCAGCAGCTTAGGGCTAGGCACAGATACGCAGTATTTT,CASSLGLGTDTQYF
.,TRBJ2-7,TRBV15,.,TGTGCCACCAGCAGAGATAGTCGGGCGGGACAGCTTTACGAGCAGTACTTC,CATSRDSRAGQLYEQYF
.,TRBJ2-1,TRBV5-1,TRBD2,TGCGCCAGCAGCCCCGGACTAGCGGGAGGGTTGGGCAATGAGCAGTTCTTC,CASSPGLAGGLGNEQFF
.,TRBJ2-3,TRBV28,TRBD2,TGTGCCAGCAGTGCCTCCGGGGCGGGGGTTAGAGATACGCAGTATTTT,CASSASGAGVRDTQYF
.,TRBJ1-3,TRBV28,.,TGTGCCAGCAGTTGGGGCAGTGGAAACACCATATATTTT,CASSWGSGNTIYF
.,TRBJ2-6,TRBV2,.,TGTGCCAGCAGTGATGGGGCTGCTGGGGCCAACGTCCTGACTTTC,CASSDGAAGANVLTF
.,TRBJ2-1,TRBV5-1,TRBD1,TGCGCCAGCAGTCCCGGGACAGGGGTTCACAATGAGCAGTTCTTC,CASSPGTGVHNEQFF
.,TRBJ1-1,TRBV5-1,TRBD1,TGCGCCAGCAGCCCCCGGGACAGGCTTATGAACACTGAAGCTTTCTTT,CASSPRDRLMNTEAFF
.,TRBJ2-2,TRBV5-1,TRBD1,TGCGCCAGCAGCTTGGCCTGGACAGGGTACACCGGGGAGCTGTTTTTT,CASSLAWTGYTGELFF